The next 26 T cell receptor beta chains were all read from a single sample in a study of cytomegalovirus exposure and HLA in healthy donors. A multiplex PCR was run with 60 Vbeta primers and 13 Jbeta primers. The data were produced by immunoSEQ multiplex PCR, yet TCRdb's version contains in-frame clones alone and is incomplete. The table shows under 200,000 clones, with roughly 85% occurring only once. The specimen sequenced was PBMCs. These receptors all stem from a man aged 25 to 45 in good health and CMV-seronegative.

The rearrangement uses TRBV6-5 and TRBJ2-7, with TRBD1 as a possible D gene (6 bases). CDR1 and CDR2 from the germline V gene are MNHEY and SVGAGI. This CDR3 has 15 residues. The V and J ends lost 0 bases and 3 bases respectively, with 12 bases between them. The CDR3 here is CASSYSGRGDYEQYF. CDR3 bases: TGTGCCAGCAGTTACTCTGGCAGGGGAGACTACGAGCAGTACTTC.

This chain uses TRBV19 with TRBJ2-1, with a weak D call TRBD2 (7 bases). Germline V gene lookup returns CDR1 LNHDA and CDR2 SQIVND (reference sequence). The length of the CDR3 is 15 residues. The V end lost 1 base, the J end lost 6 bases, and 13 bases lay between the germline ends. In DNA, the CDR3 is TGTGCCAGTAGTATAGTTGGGGGGGCCCGCAATGAGCAGTTCTTC. Its translation is CASSIVGGARNEQFF. Drawing the rest from reference TRBV19 and TRBJ2-1, the complete variable domain is DGGITQSPKYLFRKEGQNVTLSCEQNLNHDAMYWYRQDPGQGLRLIYYSQIVNDFQKGDIAEGYSVSREKKESFPLTVTSAQKNPTAFYLCASSIVGGARNEQFFGPGTRLTVL.

In this sample, this clone turned up once. The chain has TRBV6-5 and TRBJ2-1, with D unresolved. This CDR3 has 11 residues. The V end was cut by 8 bases, the J end by 4 bases, with 6 bases between. Germline values: CDR1 MNHEY, CDR2 SVGAGI. DNA for the CDR3: TGTGCCAGCTCCTTATACAATGAGCAGTTCTTC. Residues: CASSLYNEQFF.

The CDR3 protein is CASNQIAGGKDEQFF. The DNA for the CDR3 is TGCGCCAGCAACCAGATAGCGGGAGGTAAAGATGAGCAGTTCTTC. V is TRBV5-1 and J is TRBJ2-1; 10 bases are shared with TRBD2. This CDR3 is 15 amino acids long. Germline V gives CDR1 SGHRS, CDR2 YFSETQ. J lost 8 bases, V lost 6 bases, and 11 bases had no gene match.

The chain combines TRBV6-5 with TRBJ2-1, with D possibly TRBD1 on 5 matching bases. From germline, CDR1 is MNHEY and CDR2 SVGAGI. This CDR3 has 15 residues. V lost 6 bases and J lost 3, with 15 bases in between. The CDR3 region has the DNA TGTGCCAGCAGACCCGTGGGGCACCTCTACAATGAGCAGTTCTTC. It is translated as CASRPVGHLYNEQFF.

This clone has a handful of counts. This chain joins TRBV7-9 and TRBJ2-2, with D unclear. Germline assignment: CDR1 SEHNR and CDR2 FQNEAQ (reference sequence). The V end was cut by 1 base, the J end by 4 bases, with 7 bases between. The CDR3 totals 14 residues. Here the CDR3 DNA reads TGTGCCAGCAGCTTAGTACCGGGCACCGGGGAGCTGTTTTTT. This codes for CASSLVPGTGELFF.

V gene TRBV19 combines with J gene TRBJ1-1; D is possibly TRBD1 (5 bases). The CDR3 is 14 amino acids. V lost 3 bases to trimming and J lost 4 bases, with 12 bases between them. Germline V gene data show CDR1 as LNHDA and CDR2 as SQIVND (reference sequence). The CDR3 spells CASSIMGPGTEAFF. CDR3 DNA sequence: TGTGCCAGTAGTATCATGGGGCCGGGCACTGAAGCTTTCTTT.

This clone was detected only once. V gene TRBV30 combines with J gene TRBJ2-1; 7 bases match TRBD1. Germline trimming cut 5 bases from V and 1 base from J; bases unmatched to any gene: 5. The CDR3 spans 14 residues. The germline V gene encodes CDR1 GTSNPN and CDR2 SVGIG (reference sequence). The CDR3 nucleotides are TGTGCCTGGGATCCGGGACAGTCCTACAATGAGCAGTTCTTC. Translated: CAWDPGQSYNEQFF.

This chain connects TRBV4-3 to TRBJ2-2; tentative D call: TRBD1 (5 bases). Trimming stripped 0 bases from V and 5 bases from J, with 7 bases between. CDR1 is LGHNA and CDR2 is YSLEER in the germline V gene. The CDR3 sequence is 14 residues long. Here the CDR3 reads CASSQEGQTGELFF. Written as DNA, the CDR3 is TGCGCCAGCAGCCAAGAGGGGCAGACCGGGGAGCTGTTTTTT.

The V gene is TRBV5-6, the J gene TRBJ2-3, with D perhaps matching TRBD1 (5 bases). V was trimmed by 0 bases and J by 0 bases, leaving 5 bases between them. The CDR3 contains 14 residues. The germline V gene has CDR1 SGHDT and CDR2 YYEEEE. The DNA for the CDR3 is TGTGCCAGCAGCTTGGACAGGAGCACAGATACGCAGTATTTT. It specifies CASSLDRSTDTQYF.

The chain uses TRBV6-6 and TRBJ2-1; 11 bases line up with TRBD2. V trimming: 6 bases; J trimming: 4 bases; junction bases outside the gene matches: 8. Germline assignment: CDR1 MNHNY and CDR2 SVGAGI (reference sequence). The CDR3 is 16 residues long. CDR3 DNA: TGTGCCAGCAGCACCGACGGACTAGCGGGTTACAATGAGCAGTTCTTC. Its translation: CASSTDGLAGYNEQFF.

The chain recombines TRBV10-3 with TRBJ1-5; TRBD1 might be the D (5 bases). V was pared by 0 bases and J by 4 bases, with 13 bases between. Germline values: CDR1 ENHRY, CDR2 SYGVKD. The CDR3 is made up of 16 amino acids. CDR3 amino acids: CAISESRAGSNQPQHF. CDR3 sequence (DNA): TGTGCCATCAGTGAGTCAAGGGCAGGGTCGAATCAGCCCCAGCATTTT.

The chain combines TRBV4-1 with TRBJ2-7; 11 nucleotides match TRBD2. Germline loops: CDR1 MGHRA, CDR2 YSYEKL. The junction had 3 bases not matched to a gene; V was cut back by 1 base and J by 4 bases. This CDR3 region has 15 residues. CDR3 residues: CASSQGRLAGYEQYF. The CDR3 DNA is TGCGCCAGCAGCCAAGGTCGACTAGCGGGATACGAGCAGTACTTC.

This clone has only a few counts. V and J are TRBV10-3 and TRBJ1-4, with no clear D. Per germline, CDR1 ENHRY and CDR2 SYGVKD. There are 16 residues in the CDR3. Trimming stripped 6 bases from V and 3 bases from J, with 17 bases between. This chain's CDR3 is CAIRGREPKSNEKLFF. The CDR3 nucleotides read TGTGCCATCAGGGGGAGGGAACCCAAATCTAATGAAAAACTGTTTTTT.

This clone is a singleton in its sample. This chain uses TRBV4-2 with TRBJ2-7; 11 bases map to TRBD2. The germline gives CDR1 LGHNA, CDR2 YNFKEQ. The CDR3 has 16 amino acids. Trimming removed 3 bases from V and 2 bases from J; junction bases left unmatched: 6. CDR3 loop: CASSHDLAGGTYEQYF. The CDR3 DNA sequence: TGTGCCAGCAGCCATGACTTAGCGGGAGGGACCTACGAGCAGTACTTC.

The J gene is TRBJ1-4, the V gene TRBV28, with D hard to call. The CDR3 is 16 amino acids. V lost 2 bases and J lost 4, with 14 bases in between. Germline CDR1 is MDHEN and CDR2 is SYDVKM. CDR3 sequence (DNA): TGTGCCAGCAGTTTACCCCCGACAAACAGTAATGAAAAACTGTTTTTT. Translated, it gives CASSLPPTNSNEKLFF.

The table lists this clone with a few counts. The chain combines TRBV5-1 with TRBJ2-5; possible D gene TRBD1, 5 bases. The V end lost 8 bases, the J end lost 5 bases, and 22 bases lay between the germline ends. The CDR3 sequence is 15 residues long. The germline V gene has CDR1 SGHRS and CDR2 YFSETQ. The DNA of the CDR3 is TGCGCCAGTTACGTCCGCGTGGGGCTGAGCGAGACCCAGTACTTC. This codes for CASYVRVGLSETQYF.

The rearrangement links TRBV15 to TRBJ2-3, with a tentative D call TRBD2 (5 bases). This CDR3 has 15 residues. Germline assignment: CDR1 LNHNV and CDR2 YYDKDF (reference sequence). Trimming pared 3 bases from V and 6 bases from J, leaving 16 bases between. The CDR3 nucleotides are TGTGCCACCAGCAGGGAGCTCAGCTCGGGGGATACGCAGTATTTT. It specifies CATSRELSSGDTQYF.

This clone was seen only once. The chain employs TRBV19 and TRBJ1-2; D is unresolved. Germline values: CDR1 LNHDA, CDR2 SQIVND (reference sequence). The CDR3 totals 16 residues. V shed 3 bases and J shed 2 bases, with 16 bases lying between them. Here the CDR3 DNA reads TGTGCCAGTAGTATGTCGTCGGGAAGGAGAAACTATGGCTACACCTTC. This translates into CASSMSSGRRNYGYTF. The variable domain in full, completed from reference TRBV19 and TRBJ1-2, reads DGGITQSPKYLFRKEGQNVTLSCEQNLNHDAMYWYRQDPGQGLRLIYYSQIVNDFQKGDIAEGYSVSREKKESFPLTVTSAQKNPTAFYLCASSMSSGRRNYGYTFGSGTRLTVV.

The chain couples TRBV10-3 to TRBJ2-3; 15 nucleotides agree with TRBD2. The ends lost 6 bases at V and 3 bases at J; junction bases unmatched: 1. CDR3 length: 15 amino acids. The germline V gene has CDR1 ENHRY and CDR2 SYGVKD. The CDR3: CAISGTSGGTDTQYF. CDR3 coding DNA: TGTGCCATCAGCGGGACTAGCGGGGGGACAGATACGCAGTATTTT.

V usage is TRBV5-1 and J usage is TRBJ2-1; D is possibly TRBD2 (6 bases). This CDR3 has 17 residues. Germline V gene data show CDR1 as SGHRS and CDR2 as YFSETQ. Trimming pared 0 bases from V and 1 base from J, leaving 14 bases between. The CDR3 is CASSLVSGLGSYNEQFF. CDR3 bases: TGCGCCAGCAGCTTGGTCAGCGGGCTGGGGTCCTACAATGAGCAGTTCTTC.

The chain uses TRBV10-3 and TRBJ1-2; D may be TRBD1 (5 bases). Germline V CDR1 and CDR2: ENHRY, SYGVKD. Between the trimmed V and J ends, which lost 3 bases and 2 bases, there was a span of 10 bases. The CDR3 has 14 residues. CDR3: CAISEWGGNYGYTF. The CDR3 bases are TGTGCCATCAGTGAATGGGGGGGAAACTATGGCTACACCTTC.

V gene TRBV5-1 combines with J gene TRBJ1-4, with D perhaps matching TRBD1 (5 bases). V lost 6 bases, J lost 7 bases, and 22 bases lay in between. Germline CDR1 reads SGHRS; CDR2 reads YFSETQ. The CDR3 covers 16 residues. CDR3 bases: TGCGCCAGCAAGGCGGGGGAAGGGGTATCGGTTGAAAAACTGTTTTTT. This gives the protein CASKAGEGVSVEKLFF.

This chain links TRBV6-1 with TRBJ2-5; D not certain. The ends were cut back, 11 bases at V and 1 base at J, with 14 bases in the middle. CDR1 and CDR2 from the germline V gene are MNHNS and SASEGT. The CDR3 contains 13 residues. The CDR3 loop is CASHEVLQETQYF. DNA for the CDR3: TGTGCCTCCCATGAGGTCCTCCAAGAGACCCAGTACTTC.

This rearrangement joins TRBV5-8 to TRBJ2-5, with TRBD1 matching over 12 bases. V was pared by 2 bases and J by 5 bases, with 4 bases of the junction left unmatched. The CDR3 is 15 amino acids. CDR1 and CDR2 from the germline V gene are SGHTS and YDEGEE. Here the CDR3 DNA reads TGTGCCAGCAGCTTCCGGGACAGGGGGCCGGAGACCCAGTACTTC. Amino acid sequence: CASSFRDRGPETQYF.

The rearrangement joins TRBV19 to TRBJ2-4; 7 nucleotides match TRBD2. The V gene's germline CDR1 is LNHDA and CDR2 SQIVND (reference sequence). The length of the CDR3 is 18 residues. V trimming: 3 bases; J trimming: 0 bases; junction bases outside the gene matches: 11. CDR3 bases: TGTGCCAGTAGTATTGGCGGGGGAGGACTTATAGCCAAAAACATTCAGTACTTC. It is translated as CASSIGGGGLIAKNIQYF.